The rows below give T cell receptor beta chains drawn from one sample of a study of CD4+ T cells in melanoma. Some clones are missing from TCRdb's copy, which holds only in-frame ones; the method was immunoSEQ multiplex PCR. This table holds roughly 9,800 clones, around 64% found once. Material for sequencing was cells from a culture (not recorded whether cultured in vitro). The source is a human donor with melanoma. The conserved cysteine and the conserved F or W are not part of the CDR3 here. The D gene is left open where the match is weak. Not all rows give a size; the values are once, few, many and, for expanded clones, a class.

V gene	J gene	D gene	clone size	CDR3 protein
TRBV7-8	TRBJ2-1	TRBD1	once	ASSLGQGGLMGMWQF
TRBV2	TRBJ2-7	NA	NA	ASRGRRVYEQY
TRBV9	TRBJ2-2	NA	NA	ASSVSFMAGDTGELF
TRBV5-1	TRBJ1-4	NA	NA	ASSLDSRNEKLF
TRBV14	TRBJ1-4	NA	NA	ASSPQDRSGALNEKLF
TRBV11-3	TRBJ2-1	NA	NA	ASSLVWDGGNNEQF
TRBV7-6	TRBJ2-7	NA	few	ASSIGTPSEQY
TRBV5-1	TRBJ1-2	NA	NA	ASSLGPDTHYGYT
TRBV6-5	TRBJ1-2	NA	NA	ASSRQYGYT
TRBV7-3	TRBJ2-6	NA	NA	ASSSDTGPGANVLT
TRBV5-8	TRBJ2-7	NA	NA	ASSRAVGGTGTEGEQY
TRBV6-1	TRBJ2-7	NA	NA	ASSEARPGEQY
TRBV19	TRBJ1-2	NA	NA	ASSIGRDYGYT
TRBV27	TRBJ1-5	TRBD1	medium-sized	ASSRSQGDQPQH
TRBV30	TRBJ2-7	NA	NA	AWSRDFSYEQY
TRBV18	TRBJ1-1	NA	NA	ASSPLGGTEAF
TRBV5-1	TRBJ1-2	TRBD1	medium-sized	ASSSQGTDSRGYT
TRBV5-1	TRBJ1-4	NA	NA	ASSPKATNEKLF
TRBV5-6	TRBJ2-7	TRBD2	NA	ASSLRLAGAYEQY
TRBV29-1	TRBJ1-1	NA	NA	SVELHTLNTEAF
TRBV6-1	TRBJ1-1	NA	NA	ASSLRVSEAF
TRBV5-6	TRBJ2-6	NA	NA	ASSLPAGANVLT
TRBV27	TRBJ1-5	TRBD1	NA	ASSLFRGSQPQH
TRBV19	TRBJ1-1	NA	few	ASRGTLTPEAF
TRBV6-4	TRBJ1-2	NA	NA	ASNRRANYGYT
TRBV2	TRBJ2-1	NA	few	ASRGTGTEQF
TRBV14	TRBJ1-3	NA	NA	ASSQGPMPSGNTIY
TRBV4-2	TRBJ2-1	TRBD2	NA	ASSQVLAGGYEQF
TRBV27	TRBJ1-1	NA	NA	ASSLKSAFRNTEAF
TRBV7-9	TRBJ2-3	NA	NA	ASSLNSDTQY
TRBV16	TRBJ2-7	NA	NA	ASSRQIRTATYEQY
TRBV6-6	TRBJ1-1	TRBD1	NA	ASLQGAQMNTEAF
TRBV12-5	TRBJ2-5	NA	NA	ASGLDRVTQY
TRBV6-1	TRBJ1-1	NA	NA	ASRLNTEAF
TRBV5-1	TRBJ1-2	TRBD1	NA	ASSQTGGAGYT
TRBV5-4	TRBJ2-1	NA	NA	ASSLGAGGPF
TRBV7-9	TRBJ1-3	NA	once	ASSVRGTGNTIY